The clone carrying this TCR beta chain was found once. Measured with immunoSEQ multiplex PCR; TCRdb has only the in-frame clones, and not every one. The sample has 1.5 million to 1.9 million clones, 95% to 99% seen once. The data are from a study of shared clonotypes between healthy human individuals. Specimen: naive CD4+ T cells sorted from blood. Subset: CD45RA+ positively selected. This TCR came from a man aged 25-45 years in good health.

The CDR3 loop reads CAISADRGLNTGELFF. The CDR3 coding sequence is TGTGCCATCAGTGCGGACAGGGGGCTAAACACCGGGGAGCTGTTTTTT. V is TRBV10-3 and J is TRBJ2-2, with TRBD1 matching 11 bases. The germline V gene has CDR1 ENHRY and CDR2 SYGVKD. Germline trimming cut 4 bases from V and 2 bases from J; bases unmatched to any gene: 3. The CDR3 has 16 residues.